The rows below give T cell receptor beta chains drawn from one sample of a study of T cell clusters in autoimmune cytopenias. TCRdb derives one entry per CDR3 protein from the multiplex PCR reads, leaving out DNA. The sample table sets out 6,000 to 6,500 distinct CDR3 sequences. The data also belong to a second study, concerning T cell repertoires in aging, cancer and after chemotherapy.

The source material was peripheral blood. The receptors here all came from a human donor in good health. CDR3s include the opening cysteine and the closing phenylalanine or tryptophan. Size values are once, few and many counts, or a class for expanded clones, and some rows have none.

clone_size,j_call,v_call,cdr3_aa
-,TRBJ1-2,TRBV5-6,CASSLGPRITNYGYTF
medium-sized,TRBJ2-2,TRBV6-5,CASSYSRTGGTGELFF
-,TRBJ1-1,TRBV5-1,CASSWSDGGPTEAFF
-,TRBJ2-3,TRBV6-6,CASSYKTSGARPDTQYF
-,TRBJ1-1,TRBV27,CASKPGPANTEAFF
-,TRBJ1-1,TRBV10-3,CAISERGRDTEAFF
medium-sized,TRBJ1-4,TRBV6-5,CASSYSRWAEKLFF
-,TRBJ1-2,TRBV6-5,CASGPGQSIGYTF
medium-sized,TRBJ2-5,TRBV7-2,CASSLALAGRQETQYF
medium-sized,TRBJ2-1,TRBV15,CATSRGGEREQFF
medium-sized,TRBJ2-7,TRBV30,CAWSFRTGDEQYF
-,TRBJ2-7,TRBV7-9,CASRGQGDEQYF
-,TRBJ1-6,TRBV6-2/TRBV6-3,CASSLPTGGYSPLHF
-,TRBJ1-4,TRBV7-6,CASSLVTTGGGLVIDEKLFF
-,TRBJ2-5,TRBV5-1,CASSGGDRGVETQYF
medium-sized,TRBJ2-5,TRBV19,CASSIKTDWIQETQYF
medium-sized,TRBJ2-2,TRBV7-6,CASSRWTSGENTGELFF
-,TRBJ1-6,TRBV5-4,CASSLSWQSNSPLHF
medium-sized,TRBJ2-5,TRBV15,CATSKVAGGPETQYF
-,TRBJ2-7,TRBV6-5,CASSYRDREQYF
medium-sized,TRBJ2-1,TRBV19,CASSPMVNLWGYNEQFF
-,TRBJ1-1,TRBV5-5,CASSRQGDNTEAFF
medium-sized,TRBJ2-5,TRBV29-1,CSVSPGQGTWGETQYF
medium-sized,TRBJ1-3,TRBV29-1,CSVGPDALSGNTIYF
medium-sized,TRBJ2-1,TRBV29-1,CSVVYSGQPNEQFF
-,TRBJ2-5,TRBV13,CASSDRDRGVGTQYF
medium-sized,TRBJ2-1,TRBV10-3,CAISARDGQLDNEQFF
-,TRBJ2-3,TRBV13,CASSPGTSGGPSTDTQYF
-,TRBJ2-3,TRBV11-3,CASHKRGDSGTQYF
-,TRBJ2-7,TRBV18,CASSPIFSYEQYF
-,TRBJ2-7,TRBV5-4,CASSLSASGPFLEQYF
-,TRBJ1-1,TRBV7-9,CASSDGQGTEAFF
medium-sized,TRBJ2-7,TRBV15,CATSRDRGGYEQYF
-,TRBJ2-2,TRBV27,CASSYGTAAPGELFF
-,TRBJ1-1,TRBV5-4,CASSQGDRGWMNTEAFF
medium-sized,TRBJ2-6,TRBV27,CASSLGNSGANVLTF
-,TRBJ1-1,TRBV30,CAWDRPGTANTEAFF
-,TRBJ2-5,TRBV5-1,CASSLSGGRETQYF
medium-sized,TRBJ2-1,TRBV5-6,CASSLFTGTRGEQFF
medium-sized,TRBJ2-7,TRBV11-3,CASSYRGAYEQYF
medium-sized,TRBJ2-1,TRBV29-1,CSVDIVERGPVGQFF
-,TRBJ1-4,TRBV27,CASSSTGANEKLFF
medium-sized,TRBJ2-3,TRBV29-1,CSAASSATDTQYF
medium-sized,TRBJ2-1,TRBV30,CASSTGTYNEQFF
medium-sized,TRBJ1-2,TRBV13,CASSKRGANYGYTF
-,TRBJ2-2,TRBV6-6,CASSYAPGQGYTGELFF
medium-sized,TRBJ2-1,TRBV19,CASRQGQGAYNEQFF
-,TRBJ1-4,TRBV30,CAWSHLRETNEKLFF
-,TRBJ2-5,TRBV11-3,CASSLDRGETQYF
medium-sized,TRBJ2-3,TRBV19,CASSMIKGADTQYF
-,TRBJ2-5,TRBV11-2,CASSRHGPGGGQETQYF
-,TRBJ1-2,TRBV12-3/TRBV12-4,CASSLSGGYTF
medium-sized,TRBJ2-5,TRBV13,CASSDGSQETQYF
-,TRBJ1-1,TRBV19,CASSIGMNTEAFF